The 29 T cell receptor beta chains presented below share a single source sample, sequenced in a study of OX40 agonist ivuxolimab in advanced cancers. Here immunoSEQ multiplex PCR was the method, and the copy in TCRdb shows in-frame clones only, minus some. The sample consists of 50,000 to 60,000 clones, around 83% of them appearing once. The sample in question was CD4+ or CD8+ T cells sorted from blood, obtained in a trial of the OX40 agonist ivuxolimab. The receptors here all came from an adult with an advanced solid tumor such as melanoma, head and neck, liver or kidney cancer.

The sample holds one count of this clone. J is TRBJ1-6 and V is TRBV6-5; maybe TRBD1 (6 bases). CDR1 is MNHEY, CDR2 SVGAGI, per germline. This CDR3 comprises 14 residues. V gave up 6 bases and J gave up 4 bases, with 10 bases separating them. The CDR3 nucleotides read TGTGCCAGCAGACAGGGTCCTTATAATTCACCCCTCCACTTT. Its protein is CASRQGPYNSPLHF.

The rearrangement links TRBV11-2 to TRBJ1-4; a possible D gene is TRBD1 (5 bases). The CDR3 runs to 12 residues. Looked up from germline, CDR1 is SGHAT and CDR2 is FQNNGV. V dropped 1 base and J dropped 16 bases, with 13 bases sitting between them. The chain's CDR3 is CASSLGGTGAFF. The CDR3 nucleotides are TGTGCCAGCAGCTTAGGGGGGACCGGGGCGTTTTTT.

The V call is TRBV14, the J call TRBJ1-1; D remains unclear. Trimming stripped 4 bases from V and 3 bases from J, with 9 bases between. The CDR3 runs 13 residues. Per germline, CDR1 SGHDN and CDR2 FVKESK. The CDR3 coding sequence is TGTGCCAGCAGCCCCCGAATCGACACTGAAGCTTTCTTT. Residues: CASSPRIDTEAFF.

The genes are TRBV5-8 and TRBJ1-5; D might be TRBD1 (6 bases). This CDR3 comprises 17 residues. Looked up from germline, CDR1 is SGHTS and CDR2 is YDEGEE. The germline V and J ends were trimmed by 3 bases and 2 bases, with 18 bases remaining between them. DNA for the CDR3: TGTGCCAGCAGCTCTACGCTACAGGGCTTGGGCAATCAGCCCCAGCATTTT. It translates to CASSSTLQGLGNQPQHF.

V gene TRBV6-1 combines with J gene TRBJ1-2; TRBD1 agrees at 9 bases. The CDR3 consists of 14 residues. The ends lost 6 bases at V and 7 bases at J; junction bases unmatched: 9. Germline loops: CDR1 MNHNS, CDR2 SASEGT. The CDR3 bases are TGTGCCAGCAGGGGGGGGGACAGGGCGTTTGGCTACACCTTC. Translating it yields CASRGGDRAFGYTF.

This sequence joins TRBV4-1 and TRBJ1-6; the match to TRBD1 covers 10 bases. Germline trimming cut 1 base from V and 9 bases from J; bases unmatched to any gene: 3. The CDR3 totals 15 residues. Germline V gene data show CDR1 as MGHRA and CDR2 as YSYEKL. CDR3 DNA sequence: TGCGCCAGCAGCCAAGGACAGGGGGCTGGTTCACCCCTCCACTTT. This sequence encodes CASSQGQGAGSPLHF.

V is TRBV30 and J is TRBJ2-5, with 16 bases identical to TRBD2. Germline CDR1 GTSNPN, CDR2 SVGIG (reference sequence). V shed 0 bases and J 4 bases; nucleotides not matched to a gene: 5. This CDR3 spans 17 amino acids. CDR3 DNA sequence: TGTGCCTGGAGTGTAAGGGGACTAGCGGGAGGGGGAGAGACCCAGTACTTC. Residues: CAWSVRGLAGGGETQYF.

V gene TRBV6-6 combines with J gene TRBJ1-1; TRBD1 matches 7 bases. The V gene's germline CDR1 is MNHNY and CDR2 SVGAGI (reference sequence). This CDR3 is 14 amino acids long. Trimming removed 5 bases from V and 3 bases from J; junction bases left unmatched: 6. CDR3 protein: CASSPTGRDTEAFF. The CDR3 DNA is TGTGCCAGCAGTCCGACAGGGAGAGACACTGAAGCTTTCTTT.

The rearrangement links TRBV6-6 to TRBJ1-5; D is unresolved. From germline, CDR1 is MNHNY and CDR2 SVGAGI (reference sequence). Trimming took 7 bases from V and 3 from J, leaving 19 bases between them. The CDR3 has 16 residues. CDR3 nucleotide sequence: TGTGCCAGCATTCAGTCCCGCGGGCAGCACAATCAGCCCCAGCATTTT. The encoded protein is CASIQSRGQHNQPQHF.

The CDR3 DNA follows: TGCAGCGTGGGGACAGGCGGGAACACTGAAGCTTTCTTT. It encodes CSVGTGGNTEAFF. The genes are TRBV29-1 and TRBJ1-1; 8 bases agree with TRBD1. Looked up from germline, CDR1 is SQVTM and CDR2 is ANQGSEA. CDR3 length equals 13 residues. Losses at the gene ends were 6 bases for V and 1 base for J; bases not matched to a gene: 4.

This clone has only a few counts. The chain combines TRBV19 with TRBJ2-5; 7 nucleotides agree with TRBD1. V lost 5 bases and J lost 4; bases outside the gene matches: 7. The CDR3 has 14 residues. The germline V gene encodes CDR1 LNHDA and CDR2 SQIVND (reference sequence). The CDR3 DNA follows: TGTGCCAGTAGTGAACAGGGGATGGGAGAGACCCAGTACTTC. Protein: CASSEQGMGETQYF.

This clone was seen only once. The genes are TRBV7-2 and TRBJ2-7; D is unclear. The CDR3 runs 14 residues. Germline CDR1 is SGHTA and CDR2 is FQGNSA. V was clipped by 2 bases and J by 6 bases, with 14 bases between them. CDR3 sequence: CASSLYRAQGEQYF. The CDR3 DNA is TGTGCCAGCAGCTTATATAGGGCCCAAGGCGAGCAGTACTTC.

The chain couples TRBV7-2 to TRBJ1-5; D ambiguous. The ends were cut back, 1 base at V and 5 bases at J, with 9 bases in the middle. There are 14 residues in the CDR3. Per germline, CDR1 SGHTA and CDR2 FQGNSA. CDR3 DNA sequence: TGTGCCAGCAGCTTAGTGGCAGGCCATCAGCCCCAGCATTTT. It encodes CASSLVAGHQPQHF.

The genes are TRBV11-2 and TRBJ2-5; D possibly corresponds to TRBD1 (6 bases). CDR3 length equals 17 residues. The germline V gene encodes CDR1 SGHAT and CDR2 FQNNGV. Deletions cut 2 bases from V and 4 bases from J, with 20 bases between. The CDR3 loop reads CASSLTGAGLGGETQYF. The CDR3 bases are TGTGCCAGCAGCTTAACAGGCGCTGGCCTAGGGGGAGAGACCCAGTACTTC.

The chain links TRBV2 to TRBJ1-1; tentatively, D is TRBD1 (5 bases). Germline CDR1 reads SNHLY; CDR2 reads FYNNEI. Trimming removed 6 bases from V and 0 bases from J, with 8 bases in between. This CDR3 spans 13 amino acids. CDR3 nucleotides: TGTGCCAGCAGGCGACAGATGAACACTGAAGCTTTCTTT. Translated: CASRRQMNTEAFF.

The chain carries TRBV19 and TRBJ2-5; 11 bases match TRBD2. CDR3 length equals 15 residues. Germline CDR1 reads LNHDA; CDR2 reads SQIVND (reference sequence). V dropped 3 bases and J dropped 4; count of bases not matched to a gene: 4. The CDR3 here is CASSIGLAGPETQYF. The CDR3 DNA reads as TGTGCCAGTAGTATTGGACTAGCGGGCCCAGAGACCCAGTACTTC.

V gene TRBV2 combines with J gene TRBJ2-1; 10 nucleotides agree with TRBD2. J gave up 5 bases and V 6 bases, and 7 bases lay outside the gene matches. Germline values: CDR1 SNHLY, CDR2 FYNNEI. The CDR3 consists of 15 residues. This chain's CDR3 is CASRSGTSVNNEQFF. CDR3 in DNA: TGTGCCAGCAGAAGCGGGACTAGCGTTAACAATGAGCAGTTCTTC.

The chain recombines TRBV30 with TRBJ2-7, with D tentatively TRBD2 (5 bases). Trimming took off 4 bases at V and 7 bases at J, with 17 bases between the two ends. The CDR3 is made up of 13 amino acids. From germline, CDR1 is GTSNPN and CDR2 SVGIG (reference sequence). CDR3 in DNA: TGTGCCTGGAAGGAACTCACCACGGGGGAGCAGTACTTC. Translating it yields CAWKELTTGEQYF.

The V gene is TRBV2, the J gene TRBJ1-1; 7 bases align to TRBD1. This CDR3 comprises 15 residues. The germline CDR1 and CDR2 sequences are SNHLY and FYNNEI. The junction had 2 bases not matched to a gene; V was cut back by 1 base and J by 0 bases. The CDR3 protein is CASSEGQGVNTEAFF. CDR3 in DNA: TGTGCCAGCAGTGAAGGGCAGGGGGTGAACACTGAAGCTTTCTTT.

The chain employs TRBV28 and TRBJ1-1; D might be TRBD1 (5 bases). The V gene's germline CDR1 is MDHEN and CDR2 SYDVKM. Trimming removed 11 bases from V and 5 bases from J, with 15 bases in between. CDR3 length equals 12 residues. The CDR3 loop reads CAVMGDWTEAFF. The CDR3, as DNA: TGTGCCGTAATGGGGGATTGGACTGAAGCTTTCTTT.

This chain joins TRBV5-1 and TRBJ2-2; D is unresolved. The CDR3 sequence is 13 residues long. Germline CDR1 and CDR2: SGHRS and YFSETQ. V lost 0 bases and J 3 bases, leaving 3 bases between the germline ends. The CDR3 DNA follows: TGCGCCAGCAGCTTGGCAGACACCGGGGAGCTGTTTTTT. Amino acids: CASSLADTGELFF.

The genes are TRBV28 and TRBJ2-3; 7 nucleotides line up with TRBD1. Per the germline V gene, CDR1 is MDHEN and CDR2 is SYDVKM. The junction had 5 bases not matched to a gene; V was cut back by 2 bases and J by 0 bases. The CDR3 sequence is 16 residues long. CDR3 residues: CASSLRGRGSTDTQYF. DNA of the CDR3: TGTGCCAGCAGTTTAAGGGGGCGCGGTAGCACAGATACGCAGTATTTT. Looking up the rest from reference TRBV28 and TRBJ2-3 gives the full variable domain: DVKVTQSSRYLVKRTGEKVFLECVQDMDHENMFWYRQDPGLGLRLIYFSYDVKMKEKGDIPEGYSVSREKKERFSLILESASTNQTSMYLCASSLRGRGSTDTQYFGPGTRLTVL.

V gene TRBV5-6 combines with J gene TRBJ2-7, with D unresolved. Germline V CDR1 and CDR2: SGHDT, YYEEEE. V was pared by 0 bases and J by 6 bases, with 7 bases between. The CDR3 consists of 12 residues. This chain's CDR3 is CASSLDSGEQYF. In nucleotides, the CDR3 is TGTGCCAGCAGCTTGGACTCGGGCGAGCAGTACTTC.

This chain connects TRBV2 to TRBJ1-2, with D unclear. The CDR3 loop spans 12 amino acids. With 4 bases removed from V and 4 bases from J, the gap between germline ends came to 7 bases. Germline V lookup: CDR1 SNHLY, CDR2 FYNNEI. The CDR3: CASSGEVYGYTF. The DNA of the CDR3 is TGTGCCAGCAGTGGGGAGGTCTATGGCTACACCTTC.

DNA of the CDR3: TGTGCCACCAGCAGAGTTGGGACAGGGTCATCGTATGGCTACACCTTC. The encoded protein is CATSRVGTGSSYGYTF. V usage is TRBV15 and J usage is TRBJ1-2, with TRBD1 identical over 9 bases. V lost 1 base, J lost 5 bases, and 8 bases stayed unmatched. The V gene's germline CDR1 is LNHNV and CDR2 YYDKDF (reference sequence). CDR3 size: 16 residues.

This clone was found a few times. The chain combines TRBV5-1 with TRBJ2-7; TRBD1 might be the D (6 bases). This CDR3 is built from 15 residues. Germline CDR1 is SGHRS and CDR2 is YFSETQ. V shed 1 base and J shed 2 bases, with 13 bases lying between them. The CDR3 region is CASSLYAGATYEQYF. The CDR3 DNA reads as TGCGCCAGCAGCTTGTATGCAGGGGCAACCTACGAGCAGTACTTC.

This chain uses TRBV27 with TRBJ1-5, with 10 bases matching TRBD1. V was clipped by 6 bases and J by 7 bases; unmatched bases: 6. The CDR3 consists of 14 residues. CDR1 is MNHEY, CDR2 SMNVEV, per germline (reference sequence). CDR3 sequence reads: CASSPTGGRQPQHF. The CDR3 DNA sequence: TGTGCCAGCAGCCCGACAGGGGGCCGGCAGCCCCAGCATTTT.

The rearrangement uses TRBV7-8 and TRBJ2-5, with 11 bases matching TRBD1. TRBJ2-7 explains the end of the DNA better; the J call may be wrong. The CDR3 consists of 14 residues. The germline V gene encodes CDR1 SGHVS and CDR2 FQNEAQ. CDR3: CASSFGTGGDEQYF. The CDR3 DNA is TGTGCCAGCAGCTTTGGGACAGGGGGAGACGAGCAGTACTTC.

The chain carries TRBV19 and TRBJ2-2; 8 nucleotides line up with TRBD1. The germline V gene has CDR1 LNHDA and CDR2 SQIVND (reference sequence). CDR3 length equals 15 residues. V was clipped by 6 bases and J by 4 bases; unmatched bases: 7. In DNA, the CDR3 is TGTGCCAGTAGGCTTCAGGGGGCCGGCACCGGGGAGCTGTTTTTT. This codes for CASRLQGAGTGELFF.